This T cell receptor beta chain is drawn from a study of CD8 T cells in Susac syndrome. Random hexamers were used to reverse transcribe roughly 0.45 to 1 ug of RNA. TCRdb fed the immunoSEQ multiplex PCR reads into MiXCR, producing one record per CDR3 protein. The profile shows about 120,000 distinct CDR3 sequences, about 95% of them singletons. This CDR3 contains 12 residues. Germline CDR1 MDHEN, CDR2 SYDVKM. Trimming shortened V by 4 bases and J by 5 bases, and 8 bases separated the two germline ends. The chain carries TRBV28 and TRBJ2-5, with D unresolved. The sequence was collected from a human donor in good health. The material sequenced was CD4+ T cells from PBMCs. The CDR3 coding sequence is TGTGCCAGCAGTTCCCCGTCGGAGACCCAGTACTTC. Its translation is CASSSPSETQYF.